This T cell receptor beta chain was sequenced during a study of blood T cell repertoires in COVID-19. About the research overall: Samples taken during acute and convalescent COVID-19 were collected in the United States, Italy and Spain. Sample material is recorded as cDNA or gDNA derived from T cells, B-cell-depleted T cells, or PBMCs.

The germline V gene encodes CDR1 MNHNS and CDR2 SASEGT. The CDR3 is 15 residues long. J lost 7 bases, V lost 3 bases, and 5 bases had no gene match. In the source study's methods: Using reference gene primer amplification, nucleated cell counts were estimated. The method was immunoSEQ multiplex PCR; TCRdb's version includes in-frame clones alone and lacks a portion of them. That table is the source of V, J and clone size, and D and trimming were worked out from the DNA. The sample has some 310,000 clones, about nine tenths seen once. This clone has a single count. The gene calls are TRBV6-1 and TRBJ1-6; 8 nucleotides line up with TRBD1. The TCR was taken from a man aged 45-65 years with active or convalescent COVID-19. Sequenced: peripheral blood. As DNA, the CDR3 is TGTGCCAGCAGTGACCTCCGGGACAGGAATTCACCCCTCCACTTT. It translates to CASSDLRDRNSPLHF.